Listed here are 24 T cell receptor beta chains from one sample, sequenced in a study of post-analysis software for immune sequencing data. Study-wide results and caveats: Included in a set of about 5 TRBV segments more frequent in patients than controls were TRBV5-6, TRBV5-1 and TRBV20-1.

Antigens of these TCRs are unknown. Unique-molecular-identifier-tagged TCR beta cDNA libraries were used. TCRdb re-called the PCR reads through MiXCR, storing one row per CDR3 protein. Among 700,000 to 800,000 distinct CDR3 sequences listed, roughly 27% were seen once. The sequenced sample was blood. The receptors come from a girl aged 5 to 17 with multiple sclerosis.

This clonotype was picked up one time. The genes are TRBV7-9 and TRBJ2-1; 7 bases are shared with TRBD2. The trim removed 2 bases at V and 2 bases at J, leaving 9 bases unmatched. Germline V CDR1 and CDR2: SEHNR, FQNEAQ (reference sequence). CDR3 length: 17 amino acids. CDR3 sequence: CASSLWGGMGPYNEQFF. The CDR3 DNA sequence: TGTGCCAGCAGCTTATGGGGGGGTATGGGTCCCTACAATGAGCAGTTCTTC.

This rearrangement joins TRBV5-1 to TRBJ1-1; 7 bases match TRBD1. The CDR3 runs to 12 residues. Trimming removed 2 bases from V and 10 bases from J; junction bases left unmatched: 5. Germline V lookup: CDR1 SGHRS, CDR2 YFSETQ. The CDR3 reads CASSFDRAGAFF. The CDR3 DNA reads as TGCGCCAGCAGCTTCGACAGGGCAGGAGCTTTCTTT.

This clonotype has a handful of counts. The chain joins TRBV6-5 to TRBJ2-7; 8 bases are shared with TRBD1. TRBJ2-5 matches the DNA end more closely, so the J call is doubtful. Germline lookup yields CDR1 MNHEY and CDR2 SVGAGI. CDR3 length: 14 residues. The CDR3, as DNA: TGTGCCAGCAGTTCCAGGACAGGGAGGAAGACCCAGTACTTC. Translation gives CASSSRTGRKTQYF.

The chain employs TRBV29-1 and TRBJ2-6; D unclear. Germline V gives CDR1 SQVTM, CDR2 ANQGSEA. Trimming stripped 5 bases from V and 2 bases from J, with 7 bases between. The CDR3 contains 13 residues. CDR3 sequence: CSVLITGANVLTF. CDR3 in DNA: TGCAGCGTTTTGATTACTGGGGCCAACGTCCTGACTTTC.

This clonotype was counted between two and nine times. The junction shows a germline mismatch at one end, possibly a read error. This sequence joins TRBV28 and TRBJ2-4, with TRBD1 matching 9 bases. The length of the CDR3 is 17 residues. Germline V gives CDR1 MDHEN, CDR2 SYDVKM. This CDR3 reads CVSSSIDRGIGKNIQYF. CDR3 in DNA: TGTGTCAGCAGTTCCATCGACAGGGGGATAGGCAAAAACATTCAGTACTTC.

This clonotype appeared a few times. This chain links TRBV12-3 or TRBV12-4 with TRBJ2-1; unclear D gene. The CDR3 is 12 residues long. Trimming shortened V by 6 bases and J by 9 bases, and 12 bases separated the two germline ends. CDR3 DNA sequence: TGTGCCAGCAGCTTTCTAGGGTCTGAGCAGTTCTTC. This gives the protein CASSFLGSEQFF.

The chain joins TRBV5-1 to TRBJ2-7, with D possibly being TRBD1 (6 bases). CDR1 and CDR2 (germline): SGHRS, YFSETQ. This CDR3 region has 15 residues. Trimming took 3 bases from V and 5 from J, leaving 18 bases between them. The CDR3 loop is CASSWGTGTPNEQYF. In DNA form, the CDR3 reads TGCGCCAGCAGCTGGGGGACCGGGACACCCAACGAGCAGTACTTC.

This chain connects TRBV24-1 to TRBJ1-1, with a tentative D call TRBD1 (5 bases). Germline-derived CDR1 and CDR2 are KGHDR and SFDVKD. The germline V and J ends were trimmed by 6 bases and 1 base, with 8 bases remaining between them. The CDR3 extends over 13 amino acids. The CDR3 is CATSPRGNTEAFF. The CDR3 nucleotides are TGTGCCACCAGTCCGAGGGGGAACACTGAAGCTTTCTTT.

This clonotype came up a few times. J is TRBJ1-2 and V is TRBV3-1, with D unresolved. CDR1 is LGHDT and CDR2 is YNNKEL in the germline V gene (reference sequence). CDR3 length equals 15 residues. Trimming stripped 0 bases from V and 0 bases from J, with 8 bases between. CDR3 DNA sequence: TGTGCCAGCAGCCAAGATGGTGGCACTAACTATGGCTACACCTTC. Amino acids: CASSQDGGTNYGYTF.

The V call is TRBV9, the J call TRBJ2-5, with 9 nucleotides matching TRBD1. Germline-derived CDR1 and CDR2 are SGDLS and YYNGEE. This CDR3 comprises 15 residues. V lost 0 bases, J lost 2 bases, and 2 bases stayed unmatched. CDR3 sequence (DNA): TGTGCCAGCAGCGTAGCAGGGACAGGGCAAGAGACCCAGTACTTC. Its translation: CASSVAGTGQETQYF.

There are a few counts of this clonotype. The rearrangement uses TRBV4-1 and TRBJ1-1; D possibly corresponds to TRBD1 (5 bases). The germline V and J ends were trimmed by 2 bases and 3 bases, with 10 bases remaining between them. Germline V gene data show CDR1 as MGHRA and CDR2 as YSYEKL. The CDR3 covers 14 residues. CDR3 coding DNA: TGCGCCAGCAGCCAAAAAGGGGAATACACTGAAGCTTTCTTT. This encodes CASSQKGEYTEAFF.

The chain couples TRBV4-1 to TRBJ2-1; 7 positions agree with TRBD2. CDR1 MGHRA and CDR2 YSYEKL come from the germline V gene. This CDR3 spans 15 amino acids. The V segment lost 1 base and the J segment 11 bases; nucleotides outside the gene matches: 11. The CDR3 here is CASSQGRESWDKQFF. DNA for the CDR3: TGCGCCAGCAGCCAAGGGCGGGAGAGTTGGGATAAGCAGTTCTTC.

This clonotype was observed a handful of times. The rearrangement uses TRBV20-1 and TRBJ2-7; 10 nucleotides match TRBD1. The CDR3 runs to 13 residues. The V gene's germline CDR1 is DFQATT and CDR2 SNEGSKA (reference sequence). After removal of 7 bases from V and 3 bases from J, the junction contained 6 bases not matched to a gene. CDR3 DNA: TGCAGTGGTGCGACAGGGGGCCACTACGAGCAGTACTTC. This gives the protein CSGATGGHYEQYF.

This clonotype was seen a handful of times. V gene TRBV5-1 combines with J gene TRBJ2-3; 15 positions match TRBD2. There are 16 residues in the CDR3. Unmatched junction bases numbered 4, after V lost 4 bases and J lost 4 bases. Germline V lookup: CDR1 SGHRS, CDR2 YFSETQ. The CDR3 DNA reads TGCGCCAGCAGCATGGGACTAGCGGGAGGCGCAGATACGCAGTATTTT. It translates to CASSMGLAGGADTQYF.

The V gene is TRBV20-1, the J gene TRBJ2-4; TRBD1 matches 7 bases. The CDR3 has 13 amino acids. Looked up from germline, CDR1 is DFQATT and CDR2 is SNEGSKA (reference sequence). V lost 6 bases to trimming and J lost 7 bases; unmatched junction nucleotides: 9. The CDR3 DNA is TGCAGTGCCCATCACAGGGGACGGAACATTCAGTACTTC. It yields the protein CSAHHRGRNIQYF.

V and J are TRBV7-9 and TRBJ2-7, with 9 bases identical to TRBD1. V trimming: 2 bases; J trimming: 2 bases; junction bases outside the gene matches: 7. The germline CDR1 and CDR2 sequences are SEHNR and FQNEAQ (reference sequence). The CDR3 has 16 residues. The CDR3 sequence is CASSLYGQGKAYEQYF. CDR3 in DNA: TGTGCCAGCAGCTTATACGGACAGGGGAAAGCCTACGAGCAGTACTTC. Filled out from reference TRBV7-9 and TRBJ2-7, the complete variable domain reads DTGVSQNPRHKITKRGQNVTFRCDPISEHNRLYWYRQTLGQGPEFLTYFQNEAQLEKSRLLSDRFSAERPKGSFSTLEIQRTEQGDSAMYLCASSLYGQGKAYEQYFGPGTRLTVT.

This chain uses TRBV4-3 with TRBJ2-2; 10 nucleotides align to TRBD2. Germline CDR1 is LGHNA and CDR2 is YSLEER. The CDR3 is 19 amino acids. V gave up 0 bases and J gave up 5 bases; unmatched junction bases: 12. The CDR3 loop reads CASSQEGSSGSLNTGELFF. The DNA of the CDR3 is TGCGCCAGCAGCCAAGAGGGTTCTAGCGGGAGTCTAAATACCGGGGAGCTGTTTTTT.

J is TRBJ2-4 and V is TRBV9; 8 bases are shared with TRBD2. Near its end, the DNA agrees better with TRBJ2-5, so the J call may be wrong. CDR3 size: 13 residues. Germline V CDR1 and CDR2: SGDLS, YYNGEE. CDR3 coding DNA: TGTGCCAGCAGCGTGGGACTAGAAGAGACCCAGTACTTC. This codes for CASSVGLEETQYF.

The V and J genes are TRBV28 and TRBJ2-1, with a possible D match to TRBD2 (5 bases). Matching the DNA end better, TRBJ2-7 makes the J call doubtful. The germline CDR1 and CDR2 sequences are MDHEN and SYDVKM. The CDR3 consists of 14 residues. The CDR3 DNA follows: TGTGCCAGCAGTTTAGGAGCGGTGGGGTACGAGCAGTACTTC. It translates to CASSLGAVGYEQYF.

This clonotype has only a few counts. V usage is TRBV6-1 and J usage is TRBJ2-7; a weak D match, TRBD2 (6 bases). The V gene lost 2 bases and the J gene lost 2 bases, with 10 bases spanning the gap. This CDR3 has 14 residues. Germline assignment: CDR1 MNHNS and CDR2 SASEGT. The CDR3 loop reads CASSEWGVTYEQYF. CDR3 sequence (DNA): TGTGCCAGCAGTGAATGGGGGGTCACCTACGAGCAGTACTTC.

The chain uses TRBV15 and TRBJ1-2; 8 nucleotides agree with TRBD1. V lost 1 base, J lost 4 bases, and 2 bases stayed unmatched. The CDR3 contains 14 residues. CDR1 and CDR2 from the germline V gene are LNHNV and YYDKDF (reference sequence). The CDR3: CATSRAGGGYGYTF. The CDR3 nucleotides read TGTGCCACCAGCAGAGCAGGGGGCGGCTATGGCTACACCTTC.

Concerning this clonotype: Compared with germline, one end of the junction differs, possibly owing to a read error. The gene calls are TRBV29-1 and TRBJ2-3; D not resolved. Germline lookup yields CDR1 SQVTM and CDR2 ANQGSEA. The CDR3 runs 15 residues. The CDR3 DNA reads as TGCAGCGTTGTAGTATCGCGGTTCGACACAGATATGCAGTATTTT. This translates into CSVVVSRFDTDMQYF.

The V call is TRBV7-9, the J call TRBJ2-7, with D perhaps matching TRBD1 (5 bases). V shed 5 bases and J shed 6 bases, with 14 bases lying between them. This CDR3 region has 13 residues. Germline CDR1 SEHNR, CDR2 FQNEAQ (reference sequence). The CDR3 DNA is TGTGCCAGCAGCCAGACAGAGTTGGGCGAGCAGTACTTC. It encodes CASSQTELGEQYF.

The sample holds a few counts of this clonotype. The chain is built from TRBV20-1 and TRBJ2-3; D not certain. Per germline, CDR1 DFQATT and CDR2 SNEGSKA (reference sequence). With 6 bases removed from V and 5 bases from J, the gap between germline ends came to 24 bases. This CDR3 comprises 16 residues. CDR3: CSAPARQQVSGDTQYF. The CDR3 nucleotides read TGCAGTGCACCAGCTCGGCAGCAGGTTTCGGGAGATACGCAGTATTTT.